The present TCR beta chain was sequenced within a study of post-analysis software for immune sequencing data. Germline-derived CDR1 and CDR2 are SNHLY and FYNNEI. V gave up 6 bases and J gave up 9 bases, with 14 bases separating them. The CDR3 is 12 amino acids. The authors incorporated unique molecular identifiers into the TCR beta cDNA libraries. Each CDR3 protein is one row after TCRdb ran MiXCR on the PCR reads. In the table there are roughly 620,000 distinct CDR3 sequences, roughly 45% of which are singletons. This clonotype was recorded once. Its cognate antigen is unknown. Findings and limits, study-wide: Included in a set of roughly five TRBV segments more frequent in patients than controls were TRBV5-6, TRBV5-1 and TRBV20-1.

The J gene is TRBJ1-1, the V gene TRBV2, with unresolved D. The TCR sequence derives from a girl between 5 and 17 years old with multiple sclerosis. The specimen was blood. The CDR3 coding sequence is TGTGCCAGCAGGGCCGGTGGGGAAAAAGCTTTCTTT. This codes for CASRAGGEKAFF.